One sample yielded the 20 T cell receptor beta chains listed below, sequenced in a study of blood T cell repertoires in COVID-19. TCRdb keeps only in-frame clones here, not all; method: immunoSEQ multiplex PCR. The data contain 150,000 to 200,000 clones, 80% to 85% of them seen just once; the ten biggest clones take up roughly 6.9%. Specimen: PBMCs or T cells enriched from blood (not recorded which). These receptors all stem from a man aged 35-49 years who had recovered from COVID-19.

V usage is TRBV19 and J usage is TRBJ2-7; tentative D call: TRBD2 (6 bases). The CDR3 totals 14 residues. Trimming removed 1 base from V and 3 bases from J, with 10 bases in between. Germline V gene lookup returns CDR1 LNHDA and CDR2 SQIVND (reference sequence). The DNA for the CDR3 is TGTGCCAGTAGTATAGGGACGGGACTCTACGAGCAGTACTTC. Amino acid sequence: CASSIGTGLYEQYF.

This rearrangement joins TRBV5-1 to TRBJ2-5; 7 bases align to TRBD1. The CDR3 runs to 16 residues. Germline CDR1 and CDR2: SGHRS and YFSETQ. Trimming cost V 2 bases and J 2 bases; bases outside gene matches: 9. The CDR3 here is CASSFSGQVGQETQYF. CDR3 coding DNA: TGCGCCAGCAGCTTTTCTGGACAGGTGGGACAAGAGACCCAGTACTTC.

This chain links TRBV9 with TRBJ2-1; D remains ambiguous. From germline, CDR1 is SGDLS and CDR2 YYNGEE. The CDR3 spans 15 residues. Trimming took off 0 bases at V and 0 bases at J, with 7 bases between the two ends. The CDR3 reads CASSVGLLSYNEQFF. The CDR3 DNA sequence: TGTGCCAGCAGCGTAGGGCTCCTCTCCTACAATGAGCAGTTCTTC. Drawing the rest from reference TRBV9 and TRBJ2-1, the complete variable domain is DSGVTQTPKHLITATGQRVTLRCSPRSGDLSVYWYQQSLDQGLQFLIQYYNGEERAKGNILERFSAQQFPDLHSELNLSSLELGDSALYFCASSVGLLSYNEQFFGPGTRLTVL.

This sequence joins TRBV6-5 and TRBJ2-7; D not certain. Germline CDR1 MNHEY, CDR2 SVGAGI. This CDR3 is built from 13 residues. Trimming pared 7 bases from V and 1 base from J, leaving 11 bases between. The CDR3 DNA follows: TGTGCCAGCAACGAACACCGATCCTACGAGCAGTACTTC. Translation gives CASNEHRSYEQYF.

The chain carries TRBV7-9 and TRBJ2-4, with TRBD1 matching 8 bases. The V segment lost 4 bases and the J segment 3 bases; nucleotides outside the gene matches: 14. The CDR3 is 18 residues long. Germline CDR1 reads SEHNR; CDR2 reads FQNEAQ (reference sequence). For the CDR3, the DNA is TGTGCCAGCAGCTCCGGGACAGGCGGGCATAAAGGCAAAAACATTCAGTACTTC. Translating gives CASSSGTGGHKGKNIQYF.

The chain carries TRBV18 and TRBJ1-5, with D perhaps TRBD1 (5 bases). With 5 bases removed from V and 0 bases from J, the gap between germline ends came to 11 bases. Per germline, CDR1 KGHSH and CDR2 LQKENI. This CDR3 has 15 amino acids. CDR3 sequence reads: CASSFQGGSNQPQHF. The CDR3, as DNA: TGTGCCAGCTCATTCCAGGGTGGTAGCAATCAGCCCCAGCATTTT.

The rearrangement joins TRBV6-2 or TRBV6-3 to TRBJ1-5; 7 positions match TRBD1. CDR3 size: 15 residues. Germline CDR1 and CDR2: MNHEY and SVGEGT. V gave up 2 bases and J gave up 7 bases; unmatched junction bases: 8. CDR3 loop: CASSYPRQGGQPQHF. DNA for the CDR3: TGTGCCAGCAGTTACCCCCGACAGGGTGGGCAGCCCCAGCATTTT.

V and J are TRBV5-1 and TRBJ2-2; 8 nucleotides line up with TRBD2. The CDR3 has 16 amino acids. Germline-derived CDR1 and CDR2 are SGHRS and YFSETQ. V dropped 5 bases and J dropped 2; count of bases not matched to a gene: 8. CDR3 in amino acids: CASRERTSPNTGELFF. CDR3 bases: TGCGCCAGCAGGGAGCGGACTAGCCCTAACACCGGGGAGCTGTTTTTT.

The chain is built from TRBV7-9 and TRBJ2-5; 8 nucleotides line up with TRBD1. The J segment lost 5 bases and the V segment lost 1 base, leaving 3 bases of the junction unmatched. The CDR3 has 14 residues. Germline V gene data show CDR1 as SEHNR and CDR2 as FQNEAQ (reference sequence). DNA for the CDR3: TGTGCCAGCAGCTTAGGGACAGGGAGTGAGACCCAGTACTTC. Translated: CASSLGTGSETQYF.

Comment on this clone: Within the sample, other DNA sequences also encode this same CDR3. The gene calls are TRBV7-2 and TRBJ1-2; D possibly corresponds to TRBD1 (5 bases). CDR1 is SGHTA, CDR2 FQGNSA, per germline. V was cut by 5 bases and J by 4 bases, with 11 bases left in between. The CDR3 sequence is 13 residues long. The DNA for the CDR3 is TGTGCCAGCAGCCTAGGGCAGGGCTATGGCTACACCTTC. It is translated as CASSLGQGYGYTF.

This chain uses TRBV27 with TRBJ2-2; D gene unclear. Germline CDR1 MNHEY, CDR2 SMNVEV (reference sequence). Trimming shortened V by 5 bases and J by 6 bases, and 13 bases separated the two germline ends. The CDR3 is 14 amino acids. Here the CDR3 reads CASSPSHDSGELFF. The DNA of the CDR3 is TGTGCCAGCAGTCCAAGCCACGACTCCGGGGAGCTGTTTTTT.

The rearrangement links TRBV6-2 or TRBV6-3 to TRBJ2-3; TRBD2 might be the D (5 bases). CDR3 length: 14 residues. Trimming cost V 3 bases and J 8 bases, with 15 bases left between them. Germline V gene data show CDR1 as MNHEY and CDR2 as SVGEGT. CDR3 nucleotide sequence: TGTGCCAGCAGTTATAACCCTAGTGGAGGTACGCAGTATTTT. It specifies CASSYNPSGGTQYF.

The chain couples TRBV29-1 to TRBJ2-3; maybe TRBD1 (5 bases). Deletions cut 4 bases from V and 4 bases from J, with 9 bases between. Germline assignment: CDR1 SQVTM and CDR2 ANQGSEA. The CDR3 contains 12 residues. The CDR3 is CSVARVSDTQYF. The CDR3 nucleotides are TGCAGCGTTGCCAGGGTGTCAGATACGCAGTATTTT.

This rearrangement joins TRBV2 to TRBJ1-1, with TRBD1 identical over 9 bases. With V trimmed by 3 bases and J by 2 bases, 10 bases remained unmatched. Germline CDR1 reads SNHLY; CDR2 reads FYNNEI. The CDR3 is 17 residues long. The CDR3: CASSEIQGAHINTEAFF. CDR3 nucleotide sequence: TGTGCCAGCAGTGAGATACAGGGGGCGCATATCAACACTGAAGCTTTCTTT.

This clone occurred a few times. This chain uses TRBV7-2 with TRBJ2-5; the D is unclear. Trimming pared 1 base from V and 5 bases from J, leaving 14 bases between. Germline CDR1 and CDR2: SGHTA and FQGNSA. This CDR3 spans 15 amino acids. CDR3 region: CASSLGGNPGETQYF. The CDR3 DNA reads TGTGCCAGCAGCTTAGGAGGAAACCCTGGGGAGACCCAGTACTTC.

This clone was found a few times. The V call is TRBV12-3 or TRBV12-4, the J call TRBJ1-1, with D possibly matching TRBD1 (5 bases). V lost 2 bases to trimming and J lost 10 bases, with 14 bases between them. This CDR3 is 13 amino acids long. As DNA, the CDR3 is TGTGCCAGCAGTTTACGGGGGAGGGATCGAGCTTTCTTT. Residues: CASSLRGRDRAFF.

This chain joins TRBV11-2 and TRBJ1-2, with D maybe TRBD1 (5 bases). The V gene lost 0 bases and the J gene lost 4 bases, with 12 bases spanning the gap. Germline V gives CDR1 SGHAT, CDR2 FQNNGV. The CDR3 has 15 amino acids. This chain's CDR3 is CASSLDKGCGYGYTF. CDR3 DNA sequence: TGTGCCAGCAGCTTAGATAAGGGGTGCGGCTATGGCTACACCTTC.

The chain recombines TRBV3-1 (or the pseudogene TRBV3-2) with TRBJ1-1; D is ambiguous. Trimming cost V 0 bases and J 0 bases, with 11 bases left between them. The CDR3 is 16 amino acids. Germline V CDR1 and CDR2: LGHDT, YNNKEL (reference sequence). CDR3 DNA sequence: TGTGCCAGCAGCCAAGATTCCGCAGGCATGAACACTGAAGCTTTCTTT. Its protein product is CASSQDSAGMNTEAFF.

The genes are TRBV6-6 and TRBJ2-7; 9 bases line up with TRBD1. CDR1 is MNHNY, CDR2 SVGAGI, per germline (reference sequence). Germline trimming cut 4 bases from V and 0 bases from J; bases unmatched to any gene: 7. CDR3 length: 16 residues. The CDR3 loop reads CASSFTGGAGSYEQYF. CDR3 nucleotides: TGTGCCAGCAGTTTCACAGGGGGCGCAGGCTCCTACGAGCAGTACTTC.

V is TRBV5-4 and J is TRBJ2-5, with D possibly being TRBD1 (6 bases). This CDR3 spans 14 amino acids. Germline loops: CDR1 SGHNT, CDR2 YYREEE (reference sequence). V lost 2 bases to trimming and J lost 5 bases, with 13 bases between them. This chain's CDR3 is CASSFTGFRETQYF. The CDR3 nucleotides are TGTGCCAGCAGCTTCACAGGGTTCCGGGAGACCCAGTACTTC. Supplemented by reference TRBV5-4 and TRBJ2-5, the full variable domain reads ETGVTQSPTHLIKTRGQQVTLRCSSQSGHNTVSWYQQALGQGPQFIFQYYREEENGRGNFPPRFSGLQFPNYSSELNVNALELDDSALYLCASSFTGFRETQYFGPGTRLLVL.